This record concerns one TCR beta chain sequence. Its specificity is unknown. The source of the sample is a study of blood T cells in healthy people across ages. Study-level findings and limits: Roughly linear age-related decline in beta diversity appeared, significant by age around 42. Diversity was higher, and naive CD4+ cells more numerous, in long-lived donors than in aged donors.

The germline CDR1 and CDR2 sequences are SNHLY and FYNNEI. This CDR3 spans 13 amino acids. V lost 8 bases and J lost 7, with 15 bases in between. Roughly 9 milliliters of peripheral blood were drawn from each donor. Per individual sample, total RNA of at least 6 micrograms was extracted. Combining a sample-barcoded 5' primer with a J-beta primer mix, a second PCR ran for about 6 to 11 cycles. TCRdb re-called the 5' RACE reads with MiXCR, one entry per CDR3 protein. Here the sample spans under 850,000 distinct CDR3 sequences, 36% being singletons. Specimen: blood. The rearrangement joins TRBV2 to TRBJ1-5, with TRBD1 as a possible D gene (6 bases). The source is a man between 18 and 29 years old in good health. In DNA, the CDR3 is TGTGCCAGCGCCCTGGAAGACAGGCAGCCCCAGCATTTT. Translating gives CASALEDRQPQHF.